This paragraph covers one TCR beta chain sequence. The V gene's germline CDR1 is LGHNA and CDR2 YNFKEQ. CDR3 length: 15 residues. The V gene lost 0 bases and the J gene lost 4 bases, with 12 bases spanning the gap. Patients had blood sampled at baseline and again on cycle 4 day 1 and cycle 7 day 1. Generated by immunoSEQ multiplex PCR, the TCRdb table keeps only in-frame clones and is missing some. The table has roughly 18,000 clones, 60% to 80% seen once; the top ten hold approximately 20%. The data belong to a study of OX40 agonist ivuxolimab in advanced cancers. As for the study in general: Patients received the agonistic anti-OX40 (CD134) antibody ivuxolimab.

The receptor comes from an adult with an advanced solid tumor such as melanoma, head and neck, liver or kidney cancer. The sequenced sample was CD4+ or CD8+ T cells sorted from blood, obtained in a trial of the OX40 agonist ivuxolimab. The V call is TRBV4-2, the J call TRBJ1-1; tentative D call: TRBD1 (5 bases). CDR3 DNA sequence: TGTGCCAGCAGCCAAGAGTCAGGGCAAGCCACTGAAGCTTTCTTT. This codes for CASSQESGQATEAFF.